Shown below are 10 T cell receptor beta chains from a single sample sequenced in a study of T cells in localized non-small cell lung cancer. The method was immunoSEQ multiplex PCR; TCRdb's version includes in-frame clones alone and lacks a portion of them. The sample records about 2,000 clones, over 15% being singletons. The material was lung tumor tissue, obtained before any cancer treatment. The receptors derive from a female donor of 60 years or more with stage I squamous cell lung carcinoma.

Sample share makes this clone medium-sized (0.01 to 0.1%). This chain connects TRBV11-3 to TRBJ1-2, with no clear D. Germline V gene lookup returns CDR1 SGHNT and CDR2 YENEEA. This CDR3 is built from 17 residues. V was shortened by 3 bases and J by 5 bases, with 22 bases between the two germline ends. The CDR3 loop reads CASSLERRAPKPYGYTF. The CDR3 region has the DNA TGTGCCAGCAGCTTGGAACGCCGGGCCCCAAAACCTTATGGCTACACCTTC.

J is TRBJ2-6 and V is TRBV30, with 9 bases aligning to TRBD1. The CDR3 has 18 residues. Germline V lookup: CDR1 GTSNPN, CDR2 SVGIG (reference sequence). The V segment lost 3 bases and the J segment 1 base; nucleotides outside the gene matches: 10. The CDR3 bases are TGTGCCTGGAGGTTCACTTGGGGACAGGGTTCTGGGGCCAACGTCCTGACTTTC. It codes for CAWRFTWGQGSGANVLTF.

This clone has only a few counts. V and J are TRBV5-1 and TRBJ2-7; 10 bases are shared with TRBD2. The CDR3 totals 16 residues. The trim removed 0 bases at V and 2 bases at J, leaving 5 bases unmatched. The germline V gene has CDR1 SGHRS and CDR2 YFSETQ. The CDR3 here is CASSLGLGLAAYEQYF. In DNA, the CDR3 is TGCGCCAGCAGCTTGGGTCTCGGACTAGCGGCCTACGAGCAGTACTTC.

The CDR3 is CASSSKGLAGVGTGELFF. In DNA form, the CDR3 reads TGTGCCAGTAGTTCCAAGGGACTAGCGGGAGTGGGCACCGGGGAGCTGTTTTTT. The chain is built from TRBV19 and TRBJ2-2, with TRBD2 identical over 14 bases. Germline V gene data show CDR1 as LNHDA and CDR2 as SQIVND (reference sequence). The CDR3 spans 18 residues. Trimming cost V 5 bases and J 4 bases; bases outside gene matches: 9.

This clone came up a few times. CDR3 protein: CASSLPGAPGEQYF. The CDR3 bases are TGTGCCAGCAGCCTCCCGGGCGCCCCCGGCGAGCAGTACTTC. The chain couples TRBV28 to TRBJ2-7; D is unclear. Per germline, CDR1 MDHEN and CDR2 SYDVKM. The CDR3 runs to 14 residues. The V end lost 6 bases, the J end lost 6 bases, and 18 bases lay between the germline ends. Full variable domain (rest looked up from reference TRBV28 and TRBJ2-7): DVKVTQSSRYLVKRTGEKVFLECVQDMDHENMFWYRQDPGLGLRLIYFSYDVKMKEKGDIPEGYSVSREKKERFSLILESASTNQTSMYLCASSLPGAPGEQYFGPGTRLTVT.

This clone showed up just a few times. This chain connects TRBV28 to TRBJ2-2; 7 positions agree with TRBD2. This CDR3 spans 15 amino acids. V lost 2 bases, J lost 3 bases, and 3 bases stayed unmatched. The germline V gene encodes CDR1 MDHEN and CDR2 SYDVKM. The CDR3 DNA reads TGTGCCAGCAGTTTAATAACTAGCGACACCGGGGAGCTGTTTTTT. Protein: CASSLITSDTGELFF. Based on the CDR3 plus reference TRBV28 and TRBJ2-2, the full variable domain is DVKVTQSSRYLVKRTGEKVFLECVQDMDHENMFWYRQDPGLGLRLIYFSYDVKMKEKGDIPEGYSVSREKKERFSLILESASTNQTSMYLCASSLITSDTGELFFGEGSRLTVL.

This clone showed up just a few times. This chain uses TRBV5-1 with TRBJ2-2; 16 nucleotides line up with TRBD2. With 6 bases clipped from V and 4 bases from J, the junction kept 15 bases outside the gene matches. This CDR3 is built from 20 residues. CDR1 and CDR2 (germline): SGHRS, YFSETQ. The CDR3 loop reads CASTLLPGLAGGPITGELFF. CDR3 nucleotide sequence: TGCGCCAGCACCCTCCTACCGGGACTAGCGGGAGGGCCTATCACCGGGGAGCTGTTTTTT. Full variable domain (remainder filled in from reference TRBV5-1 and TRBJ2-2): KAGVTQTPRYLIKTRGQQVTLSCSPISGHRSVSWYQQTPGQGLQFLFEYFSETQRNKGNFPGRFSGRQFSNSRSEMNVSTLELGDSALYLCASTLLPGLAGGPITGELFFGEGSRLTVL.

In this sample, this clone turned up a few times. The chain is built from TRBV9 and TRBJ1-1, with D hard to call. The CDR3 totals 13 residues. CDR1 is SGDLS, CDR2 YYNGEE, per germline. Trimming stripped 2 bases from V and 1 base from J, with 6 bases between. The CDR3 DNA sequence: TGTGCCAGCAGCGTTACACGGAACACTGAAGCTTTCTTT. This encodes CASSVTRNTEAFF.

The chain couples TRBV28 to TRBJ1-4, with TRBD1 matching over 11 bases. CDR1 is MDHEN and CDR2 is SYDVKM in the germline V gene. The ends lost 7 bases at V and 4 bases at J; junction bases unmatched: 11. This CDR3 contains 17 residues. Here the CDR3 reads CASITRTGGYYNEKLFF. CDR3 DNA sequence: TGTGCCAGCATTACCAGGACAGGGGGCTATTATAATGAAAAACTGTTTTTT.

This clone occurred a few times. The genes are TRBV7-2 and TRBJ1-2; no clear D gene. CDR1 and CDR2 from the germline V gene are SGHTA and FQGNSA. This CDR3 has 13 amino acids. Trimming left V 0 bases short and J 3 bases short, with 5 bases between. CDR3 coding DNA: TGTGCCAGCAGCTTAGCCCGGGACTATGGCTACACCTTC. The encoded protein is CASSLARDYGYTF. Filled out from reference TRBV7-2 and TRBJ1-2, the complete variable domain reads GAGVSQSPSNKVTEKGKDVELRCDPISGHTALYWYRQSLGQGLEFLIYFQGNSAPDKSGLPSDRFSAERTGGSVSTLTIQRTQQEDSAVYLCASSLARDYGYTFGSGTRLTVV.